The present T cell receptor (beta chain) was sequenced within a study of CD8 T cells in Susac syndrome. In blood CD8+ and CD4+ T cells, TCR beta underwent sequencing. With respect to this clonotype: Antigen unknown.

Random hexamers served to reverse transcribe roughly 0.45 to 1 ug RNA. Amplification of TCR beta CDR3 by immunoSEQ multiplex PCR spanned 54 Vbeta and 13 Jbeta. TCRdb analysed the immunoSEQ multiplex PCR reads with MiXCR anew, one entry per CDR3 protein. The sample holds more than 40,000 distinct CDR3 sequences, more than 85% seen once. The CDR3 sequence is 17 residues long. V lost 2 bases and J lost 5; bases outside the gene matches: 7. Germline CDR1 and CDR2: MNHEY and SVGAGI. Findings of the study overall: In its TCR sequencing and HLA analysis, the study acknowledged that the number of individuals was relatively small.

The sequencing sample was made of CD8+ T cells from PBMCs. This clonotype was sampled from a human donor in good health. This rearrangement joins TRBV6-5 to TRBJ2-1; 12 bases align to TRBD2. CDR3 bases: TGTGCCAGCAGTTACGGTCTAGCGGGAGGGCCTCACAATGAGCAGTTCTTC. Amino acids: CASSYGLAGGPHNEQFF.